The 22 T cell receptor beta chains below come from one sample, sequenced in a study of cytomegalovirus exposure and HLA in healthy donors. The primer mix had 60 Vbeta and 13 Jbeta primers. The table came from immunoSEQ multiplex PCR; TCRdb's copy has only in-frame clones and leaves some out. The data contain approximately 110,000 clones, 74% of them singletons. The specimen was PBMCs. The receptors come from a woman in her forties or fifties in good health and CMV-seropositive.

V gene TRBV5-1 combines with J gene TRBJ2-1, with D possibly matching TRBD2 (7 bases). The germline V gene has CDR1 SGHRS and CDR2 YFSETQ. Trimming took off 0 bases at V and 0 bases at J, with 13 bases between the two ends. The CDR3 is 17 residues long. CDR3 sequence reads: CASSLGGGDYSYNEQFF. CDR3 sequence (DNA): TGCGCCAGCAGCTTGGGAGGGGGGGACTACTCCTACAATGAGCAGTTCTTC.

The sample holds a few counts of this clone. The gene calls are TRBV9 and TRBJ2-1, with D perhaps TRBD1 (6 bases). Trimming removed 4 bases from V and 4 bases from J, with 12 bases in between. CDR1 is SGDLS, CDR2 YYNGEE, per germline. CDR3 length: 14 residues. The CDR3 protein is CASSFRDTYNEQFF. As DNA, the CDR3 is TGTGCCAGCAGCTTCCGGGACACTTACAATGAGCAGTTCTTC.

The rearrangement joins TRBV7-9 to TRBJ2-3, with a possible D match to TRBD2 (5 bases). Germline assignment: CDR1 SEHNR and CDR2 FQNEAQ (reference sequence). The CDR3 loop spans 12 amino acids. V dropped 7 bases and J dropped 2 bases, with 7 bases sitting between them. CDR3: CASIAHTDTQYF. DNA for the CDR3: TGTGCCAGCATAGCGCACACAGATACGCAGTATTTT.

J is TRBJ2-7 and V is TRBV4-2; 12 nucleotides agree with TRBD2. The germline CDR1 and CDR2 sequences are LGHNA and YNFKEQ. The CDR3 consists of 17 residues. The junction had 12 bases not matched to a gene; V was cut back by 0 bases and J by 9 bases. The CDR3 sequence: CASSQDSASGGARVQYF. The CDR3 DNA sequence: TGTGCCAGCAGCCAAGATTCGGCTAGCGGGGGGGCCCGAGTGCAGTACTTC.

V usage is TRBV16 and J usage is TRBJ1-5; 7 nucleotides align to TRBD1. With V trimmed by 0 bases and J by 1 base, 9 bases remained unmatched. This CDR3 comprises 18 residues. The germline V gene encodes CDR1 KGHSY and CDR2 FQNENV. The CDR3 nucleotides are TGTGCCAGCAGCCAATCGCTCGCGGAGGGGGCAAGCAATCAGCCCCAGCATTTT. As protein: CASSQSLAEGASNQPQHF.

In DNA form, the CDR3 reads TGTGCCAGCAGTAAGGGGACAGTGTACGAGCAGTACTTC. Translating it yields CASSKGTVYEQYF. The chain employs TRBV27 and TRBJ2-5, with 7 bases aligning to TRBD1. TRBJ2-7 matches the DNA end more closely, so the J call is doubtful. From germline, CDR1 is MNHEY and CDR2 SMNVEV (reference sequence). This CDR3 comprises 13 residues.

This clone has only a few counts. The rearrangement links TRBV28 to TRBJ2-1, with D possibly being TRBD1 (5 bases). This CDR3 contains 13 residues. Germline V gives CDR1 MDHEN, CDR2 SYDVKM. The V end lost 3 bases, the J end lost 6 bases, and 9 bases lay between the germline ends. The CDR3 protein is CASSLVRGNEQFF. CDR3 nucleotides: TGTGCCAGCAGTTTGGTTAGGGGCAATGAGCAGTTCTTC.

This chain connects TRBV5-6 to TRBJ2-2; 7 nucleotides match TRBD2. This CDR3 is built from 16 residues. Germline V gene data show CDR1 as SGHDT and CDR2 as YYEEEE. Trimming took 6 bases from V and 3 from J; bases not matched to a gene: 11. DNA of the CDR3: TGTGCCAGCACCCTGTCGCCTAGCGGAGACACCGGGGAGCTGTTTTTT. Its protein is CASTLSPSGDTGELFF.

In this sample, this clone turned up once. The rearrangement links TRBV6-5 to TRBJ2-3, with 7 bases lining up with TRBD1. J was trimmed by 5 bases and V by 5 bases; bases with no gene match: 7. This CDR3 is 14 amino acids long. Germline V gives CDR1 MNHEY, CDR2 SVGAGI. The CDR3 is CASSPPGQLDTQYF. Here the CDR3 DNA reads TGTGCCAGCAGTCCCCCGGGACAGCTAGATACGCAGTATTTT.

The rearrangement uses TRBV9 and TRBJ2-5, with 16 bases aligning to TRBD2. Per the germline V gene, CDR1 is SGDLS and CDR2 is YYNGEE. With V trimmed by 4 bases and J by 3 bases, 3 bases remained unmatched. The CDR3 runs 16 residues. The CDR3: CASSRGTSGGEETQYF. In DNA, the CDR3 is TGTGCCAGCAGCCGAGGGACTAGCGGGGGGGAAGAGACCCAGTACTTC. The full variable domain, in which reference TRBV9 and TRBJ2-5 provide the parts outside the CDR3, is DSGVTQTPKHLITATGQRVTLRCSPRSGDLSVYWYQQSLDQGLQFLIQYYNGEERAKGNILERFSAQQFPDLHSELNLSSLELGDSALYFCASSRGTSGGEETQYFGPGTRLLVL.

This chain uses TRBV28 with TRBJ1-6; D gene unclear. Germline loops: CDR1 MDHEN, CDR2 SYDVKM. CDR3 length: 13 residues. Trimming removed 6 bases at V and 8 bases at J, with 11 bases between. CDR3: CASSRDVDSPLHF. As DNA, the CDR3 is TGTGCCAGCAGCCGGGATGTGGATTCACCCCTCCACTTT.

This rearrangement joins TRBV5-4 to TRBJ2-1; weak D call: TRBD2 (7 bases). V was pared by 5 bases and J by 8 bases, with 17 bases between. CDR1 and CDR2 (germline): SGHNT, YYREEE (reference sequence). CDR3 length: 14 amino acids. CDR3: CASSWGGARDEQFF. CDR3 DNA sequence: TGTGCCAGCAGTTGGGGGGGGGCAAGGGATGAGCAGTTCTTC. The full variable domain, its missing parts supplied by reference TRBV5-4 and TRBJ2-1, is ETGVTQSPTHLIKTRGQQVTLRCSSQSGHNTVSWYQQALGQGPQFIFQYYREEENGRGNFPPRFSGLQFPNYSSELNVNALELDDSALYLCASSWGGARDEQFFGPGTRLTVL.

CDR3 region: CASSSTGQGALNNYGYTF. CDR3 coding DNA: TGTGCCAGCTCCTCAACTGGACAGGGGGCCCTCAATAACTATGGCTACACCTTC. The chain is built from TRBV25-1 and TRBJ1-2; 11 positions agree with TRBD1. Trimming cost V 8 bases and J 1 base; bases outside gene matches: 15. Per the germline V gene, CDR1 is MGHDK and CDR2 is SYGVNS. The CDR3 runs to 18 residues.

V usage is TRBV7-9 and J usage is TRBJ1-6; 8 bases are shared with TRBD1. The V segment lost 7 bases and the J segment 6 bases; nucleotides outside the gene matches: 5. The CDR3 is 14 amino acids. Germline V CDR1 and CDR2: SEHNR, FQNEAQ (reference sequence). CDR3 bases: TGTGCCAGCACCGGGACAGGAGGTAATTCACCCCTCCACTTT. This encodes CASTGTGGNSPLHF. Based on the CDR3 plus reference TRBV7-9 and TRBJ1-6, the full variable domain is DTGVSQNPRHKITKRGQNVTFRCDPISEHNRLYWYRQTLGQGPEFLTYFQNEAQLEKSRLLSDRFSAERPKGSFSTLEIQRTEQGDSAMYLCASTGTGGNSPLHFGNGTRLTVT.

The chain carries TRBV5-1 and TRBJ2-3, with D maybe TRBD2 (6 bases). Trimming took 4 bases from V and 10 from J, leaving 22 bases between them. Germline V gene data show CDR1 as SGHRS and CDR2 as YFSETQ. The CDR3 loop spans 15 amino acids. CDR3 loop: CASSVSGRPQIAQYF. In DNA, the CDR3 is TGCGCCAGCAGCGTCTCTGGGAGGCCCCAGATTGCGCAGTATTTT.

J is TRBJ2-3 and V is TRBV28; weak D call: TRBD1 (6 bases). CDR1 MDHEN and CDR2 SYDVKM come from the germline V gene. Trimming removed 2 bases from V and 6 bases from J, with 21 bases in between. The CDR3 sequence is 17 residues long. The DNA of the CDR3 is TGTGCCAGCAGTTTACTCTCTGTGACAGGCGGGCGGGATACGCAGTATTTT. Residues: CASSLLSVTGGRDTQYF.

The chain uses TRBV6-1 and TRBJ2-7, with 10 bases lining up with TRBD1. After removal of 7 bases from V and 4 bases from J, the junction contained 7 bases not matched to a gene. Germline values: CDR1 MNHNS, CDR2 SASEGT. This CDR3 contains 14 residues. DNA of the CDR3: TGTGCCAGCAAAGAGACAGGGGGCACGTACGAGCAGTACTTC. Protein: CASKETGGTYEQYF.

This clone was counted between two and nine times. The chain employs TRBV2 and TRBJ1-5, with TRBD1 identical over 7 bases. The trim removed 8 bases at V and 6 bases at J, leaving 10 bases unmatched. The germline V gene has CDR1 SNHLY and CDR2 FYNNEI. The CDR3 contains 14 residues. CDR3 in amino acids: CASEGDRVVQPQHF. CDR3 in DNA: TGTGCCAGCGAAGGCGACAGGGTTGTTCAGCCCCAGCATTTT.

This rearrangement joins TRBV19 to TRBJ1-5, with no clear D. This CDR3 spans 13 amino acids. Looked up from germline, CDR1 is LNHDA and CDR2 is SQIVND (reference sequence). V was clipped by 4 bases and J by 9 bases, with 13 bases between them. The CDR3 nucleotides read TGTGCCAGTAGTAGAAGCCTTGTACGGCCCCAGCATTTT. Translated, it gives CASSRSLVRPQHF.

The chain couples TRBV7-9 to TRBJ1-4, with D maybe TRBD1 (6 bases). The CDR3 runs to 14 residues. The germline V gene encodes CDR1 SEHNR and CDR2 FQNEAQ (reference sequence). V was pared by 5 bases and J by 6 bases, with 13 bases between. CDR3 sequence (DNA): TGTGCCAGCAGCCCGACAGGACTCGATGAAAAACTGTTTTTT. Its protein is CASSPTGLDEKLFF.

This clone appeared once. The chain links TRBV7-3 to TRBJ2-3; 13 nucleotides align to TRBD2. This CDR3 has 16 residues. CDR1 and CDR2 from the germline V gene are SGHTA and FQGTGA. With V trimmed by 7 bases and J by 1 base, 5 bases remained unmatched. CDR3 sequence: CASKPGLAGGTDTQYF. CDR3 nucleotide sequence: TGTGCCAGCAAACCTGGACTAGCGGGGGGCACAGATACGCAGTATTTT. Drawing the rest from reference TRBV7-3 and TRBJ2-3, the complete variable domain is GAGVSQTPSNKVTEKGKYVELRCDPISGHTALYWYRQSLGQGPEFLIYFQGTGAADDSGLPNDRFFAVRPEGSVSTLKIQRTERGDSAVYLCASKPGLAGGTDTQYFGPGTRLTVL.

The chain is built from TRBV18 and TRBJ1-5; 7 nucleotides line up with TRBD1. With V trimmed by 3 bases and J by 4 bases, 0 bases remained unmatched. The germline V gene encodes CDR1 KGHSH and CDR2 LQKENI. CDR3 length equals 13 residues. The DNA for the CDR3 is TGTGCCAGCTCACCGGGACAGAATCAGCCCCAGCATTTT. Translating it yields CASSPGQNQPQHF.